Included here is one TCR beta chain sequence, with context. The antigen this receptor binds is unknown. Germline is not matched at one junction end, which may reflect a read error. These data belong to a study of regulatory T cells in long-lasting Graves disease (dated by TCRdb to the early 2020s). Context from the whole study: Persistent Graves' disease was defined as persistently positive TSH receptor autoantibodies together with antithyroid drug treatment for over 5 years. A total of about 35 samples underwent TCR sequencing, from 13 patients with persistent Graves' disease and 20 or so patients with newly diagnosed Graves' disease. Persistent Graves' disease patients in the clinical cohort had taken antithyroid drugs for approximately 10 years on average. The study was conducted in China and was registered as a clinical trial. Persistent Graves' disease patients were compared with newly diagnosed Graves' disease patients by peripheral blood TCR sequencing and RNA sequencing. The paper as a whole reports these results and caveats: The authors acknowledged the small sample size as a limitation that may reduce accuracy. The study examined only peripheral blood because the primary lesion, thyroid tissue, could not be accessed. Persistent Graves' disease patients showed lower TCR Shannon entropy and fewer highly expanded clones than newly diagnosed patients, suggesting clonal expansion. Sequencing and analysis were limited to the TCR beta chain. Preferential use of TRBV28, TRBJ1-2 and TRBJ2-5 was observed in persistent disease, whereas TRBV20-1 and TRBJ2-1 were favored in newly diagnosed disease. Persistent patients shared more public clonotypes among themselves (more than 2,500) than newly diagnosed patients did (about 1,000).

Libraries were constructed by multiplex PCR. The sequencer was an Illumina HiSeq 4000. To build TCR beta libraries, CDR3 regions were amplified by Arm-PCR using iRepertoire HTBI primers. Before sequencing, the PCR products underwent gel purification. The published analysis was carried out like this. Across samples, roughly 60 TRBV and 13 to 15 TRBJ segments were identified and used for gene usage analysis of CDR3 amino acid clonotypes. Filtered high-quality paired reads were merged into contigs using COPE and FqMerger. BLAST was used to align contigs to IMGT TRBV, TRBD and TRBJ reference genes, with CDR3 defined following IMGT. Any clonotype with a frequency above 0.1% was classified as a highly expanded clone. Shannon entropy was used to measure repertoire diversity, and the Gini coefficient was used to measure V-J evenness. Public clonotypes were defined as clonotypes shared by more than one individual. The public sequencing data were trimmed at Q25 with fastp and processed into clonotypes with MiXCR by TCRdb, which kept only in-frame beta chains. When rows share a CDR3 protein, they turn into one entry using the most common DNA and genes. These V and J calls originate from TCRdb's pipeline instead of the authors' own analysis. The sample profile shows about 660,000 distinct CDR3 sequences; about 32% of them were found once. The ten biggest clones cover roughly 41% of the sample.

The sample's time point, from its label and the paper: persistent/refractory GD, antithyroid drugs over 5 years with positive TRAb. For both TCR sequencing and RNA sequencing, RNA was extracted from PBMCs in TRIzol. Graves' disease was diagnosed according to American Thyroid Association guidelines. Recruitment of patients was carried out at an endocrinology department in Xi'an, China. Each patient gave 7.5 to 10 milliliters of peripheral blood, collected in an EDTA anticoagulant tube. Ficoll Paque Plus density gradient separation was used to isolate PBMCs, and no further T cell sorting was done. RNA quality was checked with an Agilent 2100 Bioanalyzer and agarose gel, and concentration with a NanoDrop 2000. According to the germline V gene, CDR1 reads MNHEY and CDR2 reads SVGEGT. The CDR3 contains 17 residues, cysteine and phenylalanine counted. Just the 51-base CDR3 DNA is kept, in frame starting at base 1.

The V and J segments used are TRBV6-2 or TRBV6-3 and TRBJ1-2; possibly the D gene is TRBD1, per 5 matching bases. The sequencing here drew on peripheral blood mononuclear cells (PBMCs), taken when the disease was refractory, from a patient treated with antithyroid drugs. The TCR sequence derives from a female donor with Graves disease. CDR3 reads: CASTGQPGRMSNYGFTF. The nucleotides read TGTGCCAGCACTGGCCAACCGGGACGGATGTCTAACTATGGCTTCACCTTC.